This is a list of T cell receptor beta chains from one sample in a study of blood T cell repertoires in COVID-19. Assay: immunoSEQ multiplex PCR; the TCRdb copy retains only in-frame clones and omits some. This sample yields about 95,000 clones, of which about 84% are seen a single time; approximately 25% belongs to the top ten. Sequencing input: peripheral blood. Receptors were obtained from a man older than 75 with active or convalescent COVID-19. Each CDR3 is given with its conserved first and last residue. The D gene is left open where the match is weak. Clone size is shown for a subset of rows, as once, few, many or a class of expanded clone.

clone_size	d_call	v_call	j_call	cdr3_aa	cdr3_nt
once	TRBD1	TRBV19	TRBJ1-4	CASSPTGEGEKLFF	TGTGCCAGTAGCCCGACAGGGGAGGGGGAAAAACTGTTTTTT
once	NA	TRBV11-2	TRBJ1-2	CASSSLGIYGYTF	TGTGCCAGCAGCTCCCTCGGGATCTATGGCTACACCTTC
NA	NA	TRBV7-9	TRBJ1-2	CASSLADSFGYTF	TGTGCCAGCAGCTTAGCTGACTCATTCGGCTACACCTTC
NA	NA	TRBV3-1/TRBV3-2	TRBJ1-4	CASSPRAGNEKLFF	TGTGCCAGCAGCCCCCGGGCGGGGAATGAAAAACTGTTTTTT
NA	TRBD1	TRBV2	TRBJ2-3	CASSAGQGSTDTQYF	TGTGCCAGCAGCGCGGGACAGGGAAGCACAGATACGCAGTATTTT
NA	TRBD2	TRBV29-1	TRBJ2-5	CSVVAGEETQYF	TGCAGCGTCGTAGCGGGGGAAGAGACCCAGTACTTC
NA	TRBD2	TRBV6-1	TRBJ2-3	CASSAKLLAGGTDTQYF	TGTGCCAGCAGTGCAAAATTACTAGCGGGGGGGACAGATACGCAGTATTTT
NA	NA	TRBV5-1	TRBJ1-1	CASSPQRGSTEAFF	TGCGCCAGCAGCCCCCAACGGGGGAGCACTGAAGCTTTCTTT
NA	TRBD1	TRBV28	TRBJ1-2	CASSPDRVRGYTF	TGTGCCAGCAGTCCAGACAGGGTACGGGGCTACACCTTC
NA	NA	TRBV7-9	TRBJ1-1	CASSLVNIGEAFF	TGTGCCAGCAGCTTAGTAAATATCGGGGAAGCTTTCTTT
NA	NA	TRBV19	TRBJ1-4	CASSKRARDEKLFF	TGTGCCAGTAGTAAGAGGGCTAGGGATGAAAAACTGTTTTTT
NA	TRBD1	TRBV18	TRBJ2-5	CASSQRVGTVEETQYF	TGTGCCAGCTCACAACGTGTCGGGACAGTAGAAGAGACCCAGTACTTC
few	TRBD1	TRBV12-3/TRBV12-4	TRBJ1-2	CASSFRTGDGYTF	TGTGCCAGCAGTTTCAGGACAGGGGATGGCTACACCTTC
NA	NA	TRBV9	TRBJ2-7	CASSVAGGAAYEQYF	TGTGCCAGCAGCGTAGCCGGCGGCGCGGCCTACGAGCAGTACTTC
NA	TRBD1	TRBV7-2	TRBJ1-4	CASSLGQGPEKLFF	TGTGCCAGCAGCTTAGGACAGGGGCCAGAAAAACTGTTTTTT
NA	TRBD1	TRBV7-6	TRBJ1-2	CASSSSPGQNYGYTF	TGTGCCAGCAGTTCTAGCCCGGGACAGAACTATGGCTACACCTTC
NA	NA	TRBV7-6	TRBJ1-3	CASSLAETVSGNTIYF	TGTGCCAGCAGCTTAGCGGAGACAGTCTCTGGAAACACCATATATTTT
NA	TRBD2	TRBV5-6	TRBJ2-5	CASSFGGETQYF	TGTGCCAGCAGCTTCGGGGGGGAGACCCAGTACTTC
NA	NA	TRBV21-1	TRBJ1-4	CASSKRGGRKASNEKLFF	TGTGCCAGCAGCAAACGGGGCGGGAGGAAGGCCTCCAATGAAAAACTGTTTTTT
once	NA	TRBV7-8	TRBJ1-1	CASSLRAGILNTEAFF	TGTGCCAGCAGCTTAAGGGCGGGCATTTTGAACACTGAAGCTTTCTTT
NA	TRBD1	TRBV6-5	TRBJ1-3	CASSPRQGAGNTIYF	TGTGCCAGCAGCCCGAGACAGGGGGCTGGAAACACCATATATTTT
NA	TRBD1	TRBV11-2	TRBJ1-6	CASSLTRDRALGSPLHF	TGTGCCAGCAGCCTAACACGGGACAGGGCGTTGGGGTCACCCCTCCACTTT